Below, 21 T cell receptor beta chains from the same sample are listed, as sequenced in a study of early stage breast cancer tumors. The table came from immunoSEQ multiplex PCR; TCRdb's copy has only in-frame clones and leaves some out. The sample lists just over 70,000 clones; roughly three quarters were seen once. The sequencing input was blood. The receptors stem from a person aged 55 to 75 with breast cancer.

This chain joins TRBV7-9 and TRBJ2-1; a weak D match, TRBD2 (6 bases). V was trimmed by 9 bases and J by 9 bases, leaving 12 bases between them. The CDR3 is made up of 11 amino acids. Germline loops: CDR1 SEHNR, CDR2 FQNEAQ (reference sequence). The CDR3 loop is CARGLPPEQFF. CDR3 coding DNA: TGTGCCAGGGGACTCCCCCCTGAGCAGTTCTTC.

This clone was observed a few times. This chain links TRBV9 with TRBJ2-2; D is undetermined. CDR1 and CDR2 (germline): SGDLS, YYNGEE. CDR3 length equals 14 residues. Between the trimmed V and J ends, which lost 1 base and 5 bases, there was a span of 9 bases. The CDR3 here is CASSVNVGTGELFF. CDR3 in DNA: TGTGCCAGCAGCGTAAACGTGGGTACCGGGGAGCTGTTTTTT.

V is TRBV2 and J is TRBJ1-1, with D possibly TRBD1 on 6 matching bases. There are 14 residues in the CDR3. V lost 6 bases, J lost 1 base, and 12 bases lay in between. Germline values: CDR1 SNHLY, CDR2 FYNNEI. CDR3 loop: CASSAGATNTEAFF. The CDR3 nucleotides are TGTGCCAGCAGCGCAGGGGCTACGAACACTGAAGCTTTCTTT.

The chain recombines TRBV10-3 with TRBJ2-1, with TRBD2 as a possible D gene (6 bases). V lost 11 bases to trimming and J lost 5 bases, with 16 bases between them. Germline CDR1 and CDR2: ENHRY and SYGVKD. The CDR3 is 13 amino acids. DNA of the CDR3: TGTGCCTCCGACCCGGGACTCAACAATGAGCAGTTCTTC. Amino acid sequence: CASDPGLNNEQFF.

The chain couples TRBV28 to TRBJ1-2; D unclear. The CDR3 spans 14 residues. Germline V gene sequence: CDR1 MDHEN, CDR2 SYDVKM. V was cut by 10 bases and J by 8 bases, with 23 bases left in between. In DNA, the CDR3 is TGTGCCATTACCCTCGGCAGGCCCCCGTGGGGCTACACCTTC. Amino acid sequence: CAITLGRPPWGYTF.

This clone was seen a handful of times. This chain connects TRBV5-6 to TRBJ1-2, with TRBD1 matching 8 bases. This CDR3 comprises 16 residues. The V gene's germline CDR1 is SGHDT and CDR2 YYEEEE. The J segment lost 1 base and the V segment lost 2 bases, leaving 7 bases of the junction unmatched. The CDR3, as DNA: TGTGCCAGCAGCTTATTTCAGGGGGCGGTTAACTATGGCTACACCTTC. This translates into CASSLFQGAVNYGYTF. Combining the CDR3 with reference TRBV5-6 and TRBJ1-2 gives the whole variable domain DAGVTQSPTHLIKTRGQQVTLRCSPKSGHDTVSWYQQALGQGPQFIFQYYEEEERQRGNFPDRFSGHQFPNYSSELNVNALLLGDSALYLCASSLFQGAVNYGYTFGSGTRLTVV.

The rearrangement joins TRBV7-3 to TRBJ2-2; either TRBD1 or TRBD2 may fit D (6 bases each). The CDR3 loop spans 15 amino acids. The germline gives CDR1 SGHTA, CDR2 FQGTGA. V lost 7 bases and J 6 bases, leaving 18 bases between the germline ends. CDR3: CASTPSARGAGELFF. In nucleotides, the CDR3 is TGTGCCAGCACCCCCTCCGCTAGGGGGGCCGGGGAGCTGTTTTTT.

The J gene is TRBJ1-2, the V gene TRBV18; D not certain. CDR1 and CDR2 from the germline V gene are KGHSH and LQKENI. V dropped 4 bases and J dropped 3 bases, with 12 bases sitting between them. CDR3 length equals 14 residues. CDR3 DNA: TGTGCCAGCTCACGGATGCGGGCGGACTATGGCTACACCTTC. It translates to CASSRMRADYGYTF. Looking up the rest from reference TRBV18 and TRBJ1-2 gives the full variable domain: NAGVMQNPRHLVRRRGQEARLRCSPMKGHSHVYWYRQLPEEGLKFMVYLQKENIIDESGMPKERFSAEFPKEGPSILRIQQVVRGDSAAYFCASSRMRADYGYTFGSGTRLTVV.

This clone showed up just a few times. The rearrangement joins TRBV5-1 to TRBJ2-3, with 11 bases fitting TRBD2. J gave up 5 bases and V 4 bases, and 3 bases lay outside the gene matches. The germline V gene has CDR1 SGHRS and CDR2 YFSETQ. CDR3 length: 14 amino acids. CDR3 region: CASSDTSGGDTQYF. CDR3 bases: TGCGCCAGCAGCGATACTAGCGGGGGAGATACGCAGTATTTT.

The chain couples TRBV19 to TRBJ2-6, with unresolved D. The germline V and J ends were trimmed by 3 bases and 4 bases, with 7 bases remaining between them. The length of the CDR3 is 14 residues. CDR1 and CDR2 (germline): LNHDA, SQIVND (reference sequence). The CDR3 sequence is CASSISTGANVLTF. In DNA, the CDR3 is TGTGCCAGTAGTATTTCGACCGGGGCCAACGTCCTGACTTTC.

The CDR3 DNA follows: TGTGCCAGCAGCTTATATACCCGTTCGATGGGGAAAGGCTCCTACAATGAGCAGTTCTTC. This gives the protein CASSLYTRSMGKGSYNEQFF. The V call is TRBV13, the J call TRBJ2-1; no definite D call. Germline V gene data show CDR1 as PRHDT and CDR2 as FYEKMQ (reference sequence). This CDR3 has 20 amino acids. V dropped 2 bases and J dropped 0 bases, with 23 bases sitting between them.

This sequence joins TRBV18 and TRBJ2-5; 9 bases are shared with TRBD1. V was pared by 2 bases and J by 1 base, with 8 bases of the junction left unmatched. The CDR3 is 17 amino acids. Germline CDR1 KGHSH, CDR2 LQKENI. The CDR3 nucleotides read TGTGCCAGCTCACCAGGACAGGGGCGAAGGATCCAAGAGACCCAGTACTTC. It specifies CASSPGQGRRIQETQYF.

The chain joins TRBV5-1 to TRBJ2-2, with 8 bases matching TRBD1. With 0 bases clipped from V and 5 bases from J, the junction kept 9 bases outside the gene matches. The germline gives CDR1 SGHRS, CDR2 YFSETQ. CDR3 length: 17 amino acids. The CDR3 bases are TGCGCCAGCAGCTTGGTCCCTCAGGGGGCGAGGACCGGGGAGCTGTTTTTT. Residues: CASSLVPQGARTGELFF.

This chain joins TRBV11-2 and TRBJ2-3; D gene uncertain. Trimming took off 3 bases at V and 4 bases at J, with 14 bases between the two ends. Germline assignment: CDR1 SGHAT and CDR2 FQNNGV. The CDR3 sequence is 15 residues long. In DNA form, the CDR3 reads TGTGCCAGCAGCTTGGCCCCCGACACCGCAGATACGCAGTATTTT. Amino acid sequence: CASSLAPDTADTQYF.

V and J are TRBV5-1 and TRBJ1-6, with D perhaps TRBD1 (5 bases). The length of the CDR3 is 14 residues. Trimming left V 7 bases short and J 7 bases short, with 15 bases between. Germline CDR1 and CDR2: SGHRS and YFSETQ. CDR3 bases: TGCGCCAGCCGACAGCCCGAACGGAATTCACCCCTCCACTTT. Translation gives CASRQPERNSPLHF.

The CDR3 loop reads CASSTRLADTDTQYF. The CDR3 nucleotides are TGTGCCAGCAGTACTAGACTAGCGGACACAGATACGCAGTATTTT. The V gene is TRBV2, the J gene TRBJ2-3; 9 nucleotides align to TRBD2. Germline CDR1 and CDR2: SNHLY and FYNNEI. This CDR3 spans 15 amino acids. Trimming took 5 bases from V and 2 from J; bases not matched to a gene: 5.

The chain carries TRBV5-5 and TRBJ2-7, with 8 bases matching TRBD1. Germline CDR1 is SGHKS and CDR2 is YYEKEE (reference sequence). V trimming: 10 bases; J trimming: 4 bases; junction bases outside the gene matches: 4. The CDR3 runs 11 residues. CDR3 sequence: CASQGAYEQYF. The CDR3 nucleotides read TGTGCCTCCCAGGGGGCATACGAGCAGTACTTC.

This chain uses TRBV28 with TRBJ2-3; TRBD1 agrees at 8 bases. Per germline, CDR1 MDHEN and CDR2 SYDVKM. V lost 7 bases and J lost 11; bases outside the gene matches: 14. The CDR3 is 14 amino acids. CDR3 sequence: CASTAGGGQRRQYF. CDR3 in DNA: TGTGCCAGCACGGCAGGGGGCGGCCAAAGGAGGCAGTATTTT.

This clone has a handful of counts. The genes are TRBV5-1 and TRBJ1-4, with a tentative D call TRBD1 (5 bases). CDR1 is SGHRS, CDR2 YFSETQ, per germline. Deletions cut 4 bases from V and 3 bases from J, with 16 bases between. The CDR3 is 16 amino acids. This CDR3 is CASSPGSGGANEKLFF. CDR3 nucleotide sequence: TGCGCCAGCAGCCCCGGAAGTGGGGGTGCTAATGAAAAACTGTTTTTT.

The CDR3 DNA reads TGTGCCAGCAGCGTCGGGGCCACGAATCAGCCCCAGCATTTT. This encodes CASSVGATNQPQHF. The gene calls are TRBV9 and TRBJ1-5; perhaps TRBD1 as D (5 bases). The CDR3 runs 14 residues. V shed 2 bases and J shed 4 bases, with 10 bases lying between them. Germline V gives CDR1 SGDLS, CDR2 YYNGEE.

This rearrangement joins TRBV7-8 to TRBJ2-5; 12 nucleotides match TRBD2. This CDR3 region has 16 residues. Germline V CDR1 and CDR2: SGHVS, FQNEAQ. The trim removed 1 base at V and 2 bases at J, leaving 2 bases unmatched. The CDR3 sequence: CASSLDGLAGQETQYF. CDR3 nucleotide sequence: TGTGCCAGCAGCTTAGACGGACTAGCGGGACAAGAGACCCAGTACTTC.